Listed below are T cell receptor beta chains from one sample, sequenced in a study of OX40 agonist ivuxolimab in advanced cancers. The data were produced by immunoSEQ multiplex PCR, yet TCRdb's version contains in-frame clones alone and is incomplete. The sample consists of some 150,000 clones, about 92% of them appearing once. This specimen was CD4+ or CD8+ T cells sorted from blood, taken in a trial of the OX40 agonist ivuxolimab. The receptors stem from an adult with an advanced solid tumor such as melanoma, head and neck, liver or kidney cancer. Both conserved end residues are part of each CDR3. The D gene is left open where the match is weak. Some rows mark clone size as missing; the rest say once, few, many or name a class of expanded clone.

V gene	clone size	J gene	D gene	CDR3 DNA	CDR3 protein
TRBV6-1	.	TRBJ2-7	TRBD2	TGTGCCAGCAGTGAATCCGGGGGGGCCCACGAGCAGTACTTC	CASSESGGAHEQYF
TRBV7-2	.	TRBJ1-6	.	TGTGCCAGCAGCTCACAGGGTGGGAGTTCACCCCTCCACTTT	CASSSQGGSSPLHF
TRBV7-2	.	TRBJ1-3	TRBD1	TGTGCCAGCAGCCCCCAAGTACAGGGGGCTGGAAACACCATATATTTT	CASSPQVQGAGNTIYF
TRBV19	.	TRBJ1-5	.	TGTGCCAGTAGTATGTTGGGGGGCCGGGACAACAATCAGCCCCAGCATTTT	CASSMLGGRDNNQPQHF
TRBV4-1	.	TRBJ1-5	.	TGCGCCAGCAGCCAAGTGGACCCGGGGCAGCCCCAGCATTTT	CASSQVDPGQPQHF
TRBV5-1	few	TRBJ1-1	TRBD1	TGCGCCAGCAGCTCCGGGACAGGGAACACTGAAGCTTTCTTT	CASSSGTGNTEAFF
TRBV4-1	.	TRBJ1-1	TRBD1	TGCGCCAGCAGCCGGGAGGGGGCTCGCGTCCACACTGAAGCTTTCTTT	CASSREGARVHTEAFF
TRBV9	.	TRBJ1-1	TRBD1	TGTGCCAGCAGCAGCCCAGTCGCAGGGGGCCGGACTGAAGCTTTCTTT	CASSSPVAGGRTEAFF
TRBV6-6	.	TRBJ1-1	TRBD1	TGTGCCAGCACCAAGGCCGGACAGGGTGGCACTGAAGCTTTCTTT	CASTKAGQGGTEAFF
TRBV4-2	.	TRBJ1-1	TRBD1	TGTGCCAGCAGCTCAGGACAGGGCCACACTGAAGCTTTCTTT	CASSSGQGHTEAFF
TRBV21-1	.	TRBJ1-5	.	TGTGCCAGCAGCAAATACAGGGGGCGGGGGTTCAATCAGCCCCAGCATTTT	CASSKYRGRGFNQPQHF
TRBV19	.	TRBJ1-2	.	TGTGCCAGTAGTCGAGGGGCGCGGGGCTACACCTTC	CASSRGARGYTF
TRBV18	.	TRBJ1-2	.	TGTGCCAGCTCAACGTCGTATGAGAAGGAGGTCTACACCTTC	CASSTSYEKEVYTF
TRBV6-1	.	TRBJ2-3	TRBD2	TGTGCCAGCAGTGAAAGGGCGGGAGGGAGGGATACGCAGTATTTT	CASSERAGGRDTQYF
TRBV5-4	.	TRBJ1-2	.	TGTGCCAGCAGCTTCTATAACTATGGCTACACCTTC	CASSFYNYGYTF
TRBV7-3	.	TRBJ1-1	TRBD1	TGTGCCAGCAGCTTAGCGGGACAGGGGAGGGGTGAAGCTTTCTTT	CASSLAGQGRGEAFF
TRBV28	.	TRBJ1-6	TRBD1	TGTGCCAGCAGTCCCCCGGGACAGGCCCTTTCTTCACCCCTCCACTTT	CASSPPGQALSSPLHF
TRBV9	.	TRBJ2-2	.	TGTGCCAGCAGCGCCGTGACTAGGGCGGGCGGGGAGCTGTTTTTT	CASSAVTRAGGELFF
TRBV5-1	.	TRBJ2-5	.	TGCGCCAGCAGCCCTACAAGTTACCAAGAGACCCAGTACTTC	CASSPTSYQETQYF
TRBV6-1	.	TRBJ2-5	TRBD1	TGTGCCAGCAGTGGCTCGTCGGGACAGGGGTTGTGGGAGCAGTACTTC	CASSGSSGQGLWEQYF
TRBV11-2	.	TRBJ2-6	.	TGTGCCAGCAGCTCCCGCAACGTCCTGACTTTC	CASSSRNVLTF